The T cell receptor beta chain described here comes from a study of early T cells in non-severe SARS-CoV-2 infection. Study in general: The chains were unpaired, and the sequenced material was bulk RNA from unsorted whole blood. Study-wide points: In VDJdb matching, anti-spike CD8 responses were favored while private and CD4 specificities went missing.

Individually, cDNA molecules had unique molecular identifiers attached to them. MiXCR, run by TCRdb on the 5' RACE reads, gives a single entry per CDR3 protein. The sample records approximately 85,000 distinct CDR3 sequences, 12% being singletons. For this clonotype: What it recognizes is unknown.

The CDR3 contains 15 residues. Trimming cost V 0 bases and J 5 bases; bases outside gene matches: 5. Germline-derived CDR1 and CDR2 are MNHEY and SVGAGI. The receptor was derived from an adult who was a healthcare worker with PCR-confirmed SARS-CoV-2 infection or an uninfected control (not recorded which). The J gene is TRBJ2-7, the V gene TRBV6-5; 9 bases map to TRBD1. The source material was whole blood. CDR3 DNA sequence: TGTGCCAGCAGTTACTCTACAGGGGGCGTCCACGAGCAGTACTTC. Its translation is CASSYSTGGVHEQYF.